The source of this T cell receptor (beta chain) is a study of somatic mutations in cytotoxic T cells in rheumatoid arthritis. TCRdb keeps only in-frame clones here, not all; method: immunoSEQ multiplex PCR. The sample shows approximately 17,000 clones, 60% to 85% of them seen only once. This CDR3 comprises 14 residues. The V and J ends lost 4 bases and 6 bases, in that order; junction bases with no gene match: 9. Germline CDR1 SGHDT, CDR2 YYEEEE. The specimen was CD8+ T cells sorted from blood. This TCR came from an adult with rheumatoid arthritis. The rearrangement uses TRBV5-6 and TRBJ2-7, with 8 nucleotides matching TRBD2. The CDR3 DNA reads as TGTGCCAGCAGCCCAGGGACTAGTTTTGCCGAGCAGTACTTC. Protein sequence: CASSPGTSFAEQYF. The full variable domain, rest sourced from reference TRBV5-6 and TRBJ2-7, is DAGVTQSPTHLIKTRGQQVTLRCSPKSGHDTVSWYQQALGQGPQFIFQYYEEEERQRGNFPDRFSGHQFPNYSSELNVNALLLGDSALYLCASSPGTSFAEQYFGPGTRLTVT.